This T cell receptor beta chain comes out of a study of CD8+CD57+ T cells in acquired aplastic anemia. Profiling that covered TCR beta VDJ and CDR3 relied on genomic DNA as its template. TCRdb called the reads again in MiXCR, with one record for every CDR3 protein. This sample has 180,000 or so distinct CDR3 sequences, with about half found just once. This clonotype was found once. In germline, CDR1 is SNHLY, CDR2 FYNNEI. This CDR3 spans 14 amino acids. V shed 3 bases and J shed 2 bases, with 9 bases lying between them. This chain connects TRBV2 to TRBJ2-3, with D hard to call. Sequenced input: sorted CD4+, CD8+, or CD8+CD57+ T cells (not recorded which) from PBMCs. This TCR was recovered from a human donor in good health. The CDR3 reads CASSDFPFTDTQYF. In nucleotides, the CDR3 is TGTGCCAGCAGTGACTTCCCTTTCACAGATACGCAGTATTTT.